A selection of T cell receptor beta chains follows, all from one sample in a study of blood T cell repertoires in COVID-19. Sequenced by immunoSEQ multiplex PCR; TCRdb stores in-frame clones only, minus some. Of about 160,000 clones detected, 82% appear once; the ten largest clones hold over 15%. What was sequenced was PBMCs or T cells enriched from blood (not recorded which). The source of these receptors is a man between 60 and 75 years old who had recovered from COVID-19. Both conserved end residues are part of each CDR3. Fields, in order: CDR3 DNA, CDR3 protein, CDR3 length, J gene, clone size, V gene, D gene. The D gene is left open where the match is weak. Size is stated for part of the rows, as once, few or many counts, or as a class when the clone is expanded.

cdr3_nt: TGTGCCACCAGTGATGGTGCGGGGGGGGGCTCCTACAATGAGCAGTTCTTC
cdr3_aa: CATSDGAGGGSYNEQFF
cdr3_length: 17
j_call: TRBJ2-1
clone_size: -
v_call: TRBV24-1
d_call: TRBD2

cdr3_nt: TGTGCCAGCAGCTTGGGGACAGGGGGCGCCGCTGATGGCTACACCTTC
cdr3_aa: CASSLGTGGAADGYTF
cdr3_length: 16
j_call: TRBJ1-2
clone_size: -
v_call: TRBV7-6
d_call: TRBD1

cdr3_nt: TGTGCCAGCAGGACAGACAGGGGCACTAACTATGGCTACACCTTC
cdr3_aa: CASRTDRGTNYGYTF
cdr3_length: 15
j_call: TRBJ1-2
clone_size: -
v_call: TRBV28
d_call: TRBD1

cdr3_nt: TGTGCCAGCAGTTTATCGGGGACAGGGAACGACGAGCAGTACTTC
cdr3_aa: CASSLSGTGNDEQYF
cdr3_length: 15
j_call: TRBJ2-7
clone_size: -
v_call: TRBV28
d_call: TRBD1

cdr3_nt: TGTGCCAGCAGTTTCGGACAGCGTGAAGCTTTCTTT
cdr3_aa: CASSFGQREAFF
cdr3_length: 12
j_call: TRBJ1-1
clone_size: -
v_call: TRBV28
d_call: -

cdr3_nt: TGTGCCAGCAGCTTTGTTACAGTGGGCTACGAGCAGTACTTC
cdr3_aa: CASSFVTVGYEQYF
cdr3_length: 14
j_call: TRBJ2-7
clone_size: -
v_call: TRBV7-2
d_call: -

cdr3_nt: TGCGCCAGCAGCTTGGTCGGGACAGGGTCAATAACCTCCTCCTACGAGCAGTACTTC
cdr3_aa: CASSLVGTGSITSSYEQYF
cdr3_length: 19
j_call: TRBJ2-7
clone_size: -
v_call: TRBV5-1
d_call: TRBD1

cdr3_nt: TGTGCCAGCAGTTACGGGGTAGCGGGAGGGCATGAGCAGTTCTTC
cdr3_aa: CASSYGVAGGHEQFF
cdr3_length: 15
j_call: TRBJ2-1
clone_size: -
v_call: TRBV6-2/TRBV6-3
d_call: TRBD2

cdr3_nt: TGTGCCAGCAGCGTAGCGGGGTCGGTTTTGGGGGCCAACGTCCTGACTTTC
cdr3_aa: CASSVAGSVLGANVLTF
cdr3_length: 17
j_call: TRBJ2-6
clone_size: -
v_call: TRBV9
d_call: -

cdr3_nt: TGTGCCAGCAGTCTAACCAGGACAGCTAACTATGGCTACACCTTC
cdr3_aa: CASSLTRTANYGYTF
cdr3_length: 15
j_call: TRBJ1-2
clone_size: -
v_call: TRBV27
d_call: -

cdr3_nt: TGTGCCAGTAGTATAGCCTCGGGACTATTCTACGAGCAGTACTTC
cdr3_aa: CASSIASGLFYEQYF
cdr3_length: 15
j_call: TRBJ2-7
clone_size: -
v_call: TRBV19
d_call: TRBD2

cdr3_nt: TGTGCCAGTACCTCGACAGGGGGCGGTGAGCAGTACTTC
cdr3_aa: CASTSTGGGEQYF
cdr3_length: 13
j_call: TRBJ2-7
clone_size: -
v_call: TRBV19
d_call: TRBD1

cdr3_nt: TGTGCCAGTAGCGGGACAGGGGGTAATCAGCCCCAGCATTTT
cdr3_aa: CASSGTGGNQPQHF
cdr3_length: 14
j_call: TRBJ1-5
clone_size: -
v_call: TRBV19
d_call: TRBD1

cdr3_nt: TGTGCCAGCAGTTCCGAGCGCCTCGGAGCGGGAGGTCGCACAGATACGCAGTATTTT
cdr3_aa: CASSSERLGAGGRTDTQYF
cdr3_length: 19
j_call: TRBJ2-3
clone_size: -
v_call: TRBV27
d_call: TRBD2

cdr3_nt: TGTGCCTCCCGTCGGACAGTTCAGAGCTCCTACAATGAGCAGTTCTTC
cdr3_aa: CASRRTVQSSYNEQFF
cdr3_length: 16
j_call: TRBJ2-1
clone_size: -
v_call: TRBV5-8
d_call: -

cdr3_nt: TGTGCCTCCTGTTCGGGAGGGGTGAACACTGAAGCTTTCTTT
cdr3_aa: CASCSGGVNTEAFF
cdr3_length: 14
j_call: TRBJ1-1
clone_size: -
v_call: TRBV19
d_call: -

cdr3_nt: TGTGCCAGCAGCGTACTAGACAGGGCGGACGAGCAGTACTTC
cdr3_aa: CASSVLDRADEQYF
cdr3_length: 14
j_call: TRBJ2-7
clone_size: -
v_call: TRBV9
d_call: TRBD1

cdr3_nt: TGCGCCAGCAGCTTTGGAGGGACTGGGGCCAACGTCCTGACTTTC
cdr3_aa: CASSFGGTGANVLTF
cdr3_length: 15
j_call: TRBJ2-6
clone_size: -
v_call: TRBV5-1
d_call: -

cdr3_nt: TGTGCCAGCAGTGCTCGGACATCCTATGGCTACACCTTC
cdr3_aa: CASSARTSYGYTF
cdr3_length: 13
j_call: TRBJ1-2
clone_size: -
v_call: TRBV2
d_call: -

cdr3_nt: TGTGCAAGTCGCCCCCAGGGTAACTCCTATAATTCACCCCTCCACTTT
cdr3_aa: CASRPQGNSYNSPLHF
cdr3_length: 16
j_call: TRBJ1-6
clone_size: -
v_call: TRBV12-2
d_call: -

cdr3_nt: TGTGCCAGCAGTTTATGGGGCCCAAGCTCCTACGAGCAGTACTTC
cdr3_aa: CASSLWGPSSYEQYF
cdr3_length: 15
j_call: TRBJ2-7
clone_size: -
v_call: TRBV28
d_call: -

cdr3_nt: TGTGCCAGTAGCCATCCACAACTAGCGGGGATCCTGAGCTCCTACAATGAGCAGTTCTTC
cdr3_aa: CASSHPQLAGILSSYNEQFF
cdr3_length: 20
j_call: TRBJ2-1
clone_size: many
v_call: TRBV19
d_call: TRBD2

cdr3_nt: TGTGCCAGCAGCCTCTACAGGACGGGGAACACTGAAGCTTTCTTT
cdr3_aa: CASSLYRTGNTEAFF
cdr3_length: 15
j_call: TRBJ1-1
clone_size: -
v_call: TRBV5-6
d_call: -

cdr3_nt: TGTGCCAGCAGCCCCGGGACAAAGACCGGGGAGCTGTTTTTT
cdr3_aa: CASSPGTKTGELFF
cdr3_length: 14
j_call: TRBJ2-2
clone_size: few
v_call: TRBV11-3
d_call: -

cdr3_nt: TGTGCCAGCAGTTTCGGGGACACCAACTACGAGCAGTACTTC
cdr3_aa: CASSFGDTNYEQYF
cdr3_length: 14
j_call: TRBJ2-7
clone_size: -
v_call: TRBV27
d_call: -

cdr3_nt: TGTGCCACCCCCCGGGACAGGTCCTCGGAAACCGGGGAGCTGTTTTTT
cdr3_aa: CATPRDRSSETGELFF
cdr3_length: 16
j_call: TRBJ2-2
clone_size: few
v_call: TRBV10-3
d_call: TRBD1

cdr3_nt: TGTGCCAGCAGGAAGCGGGGGCGGGACACCGGGGAGCTGTTTTTT
cdr3_aa: CASRKRGRDTGELFF
cdr3_length: 15
j_call: TRBJ2-2
clone_size: -
v_call: TRBV7-2
d_call: TRBD2

cdr3_nt: TGTGCCAGTGCAACCGGGACAGGGGGCAACAATGAGCAGTTCTTC
cdr3_aa: CASATGTGGNNEQFF
cdr3_length: 15
j_call: TRBJ2-1
clone_size: -
v_call: TRBV19
d_call: TRBD1

cdr3_nt: TGTGCCAGCAGTTACGTCCACTTGGGGGCCCCTTACGAGCAGTACTTC
cdr3_aa: CASSYVHLGAPYEQYF
cdr3_length: 16
j_call: TRBJ2-7
clone_size: -
v_call: TRBV6-5
d_call: -

cdr3_nt: TGTGCCAGCAGCCCGGGACAGGGGGCCGGGGAGCTGTTTTTT
cdr3_aa: CASSPGQGAGELFF
cdr3_length: 14
j_call: TRBJ2-2
clone_size: -
v_call: TRBV11-2
d_call: TRBD1

cdr3_nt: TGTGCCAGCAGCCGCCTACAGGTCTCCGGGGCCAACGTCCTGACTTTC
cdr3_aa: CASSRLQVSGANVLTF
cdr3_length: 16
j_call: TRBJ2-6
clone_size: -
v_call: TRBV3-1/TRBV3-2
d_call: -

cdr3_nt: TGTGCCAGCAGTTCCATTCGAACCTACAATCAGCCCCAGCATTTT
cdr3_aa: CASSSIRTYNQPQHF
cdr3_length: 15
j_call: TRBJ1-5
clone_size: -
v_call: TRBV27
d_call: -

cdr3_nt: TGCGCCAGCAGCTTGGAGATACCGTCGAGTACTAACACCGGGGAGCTGTTTTTT
cdr3_aa: CASSLEIPSSTNTGELFF
cdr3_length: 18
j_call: TRBJ2-2
clone_size: -
v_call: TRBV5-1
d_call: -

cdr3_nt: TGTGCCAGTACTATACAGGGTTACGGCTACACCTTC
cdr3_aa: CASTIQGYGYTF
cdr3_length: 12
j_call: TRBJ1-2
clone_size: -
v_call: TRBV19
d_call: -

cdr3_nt: TGTGCCTCACAGGGGGCGGGTGGGGCCAACGTCCTGACTTTC
cdr3_aa: CASQGAGGANVLTF
cdr3_length: 14
j_call: TRBJ2-6
clone_size: -
v_call: TRBV24-1
d_call: TRBD1

cdr3_nt: TGTGCCAGCAGCGTGGACGCCATGAGCGGCTACACCTTC
cdr3_aa: CASSVDAMSGYTF
cdr3_length: 13
j_call: TRBJ1-2
clone_size: -
v_call: TRBV5-5
d_call: -

cdr3_nt: TGTGCCAGCAGCTTGGCCGACAGGGCGAGCTCCTACAATGAGCAGTTCTTC
cdr3_aa: CASSLADRASSYNEQFF
cdr3_length: 17
j_call: TRBJ2-1
clone_size: -
v_call: TRBV5-8
d_call: TRBD1

cdr3_nt: TGTGCCTGGAGTGGAGGCAGGGGGAGACGAGGGGTATACGAGCAGTACTTC
cdr3_aa: CAWSGGRGRRGVYEQYF
cdr3_length: 17
j_call: TRBJ2-7
clone_size: -
v_call: TRBV30
d_call: TRBD1

cdr3_nt: TGTGCCAGCTCACCGGGACTAGCGGGAGAGACCCAGTACTTC
cdr3_aa: CASSPGLAGETQYF
cdr3_length: 14
j_call: TRBJ2-5
clone_size: few
v_call: TRBV18
d_call: TRBD2

cdr3_nt: TGTGCCAGCAGCCCCGGACGGGGTTCCTACAATGAGCAGTTCTTC
cdr3_aa: CASSPGRGSYNEQFF
cdr3_length: 15
j_call: TRBJ2-1
clone_size: -
v_call: TRBV5-6
d_call: -

cdr3_nt: TGTGCCAGCAGTTACTCGATTCAGGGGCGCCCTTACACCTTC
cdr3_aa: CASSYSIQGRPYTF
cdr3_length: 14
j_call: TRBJ1-2
clone_size: -
v_call: TRBV6-5
d_call: -

cdr3_nt: TGTGCCAGCAGCAGACTAGCGGTGAACACCGGGGAGCTGTTTTTT
cdr3_aa: CASSRLAVNTGELFF
cdr3_length: 15
j_call: TRBJ2-2
clone_size: -
v_call: TRBV6-2/TRBV6-3
d_call: TRBD2

cdr3_nt: TGTGCCAGCAGCCCCGACGGGGGAAGTTACTATGGCTACACCTTC
cdr3_aa: CASSPDGGSYYGYTF
cdr3_length: 15
j_call: TRBJ1-2
clone_size: -
v_call: TRBV7-2
d_call: -

cdr3_nt: TGTGCCAGCAGCCCAAAGTGGGGACATAATGAAAAACTGTTTTTT
cdr3_aa: CASSPKWGHNEKLFF
cdr3_length: 15
j_call: TRBJ1-4
clone_size: few
v_call: TRBV7-8
d_call: -

cdr3_nt: TGTGCCAGCAGCCCGCCCGGGGTTTATTCACCCCTCCACTTT
cdr3_aa: CASSPPGVYSPLHF
cdr3_length: 14
j_call: TRBJ1-6
clone_size: large
v_call: TRBV28
d_call: -